This TCR beta chain was profiled in a study of breast tumors, draining lymph nodes, adjacent tissues. General study results and limits: Tumor TCR diversity was below lymph nodes but above nontumor tissue.

TCRdb analysed the multiplex PCR reads with MiXCR anew, one entry per CDR3 protein. The sample has over 250,000 distinct CDR3 sequences, about 30% seen once; the top ten hold under 1.2%. Samples came from axillary lymph nodes draining the breast cancer. In its sample, this clonotype was seen many times. Its target is not known. Sequences were obtained from axillary lymph node tissue. The clonotype originates from a female donor with breast cancer. Some clones in this sample may be carry-over from other donors' samples.

In DNA form, the CDR3 reads TGTGCCAGCACAGGTCGGAGCACAGATACGCAGTATTTT. Residues: CASTGRSTDTQYF. The rearrangement links TRBV6-6 to TRBJ2-3; D call uncertain. Germline V CDR1 and CDR2: MNHNY, SVGAGI (reference sequence). Trimming removed 7 bases from V and 0 bases from J, with 8 bases in between. The CDR3 has 13 residues.